The source of this T cell receptor (beta chain) is a study of cytomegalovirus exposure and HLA in healthy donors. Study-wide results and limits: The study listed approximately 160 cytomegalovirus-associated TCR beta chains. TCR beta chain V- and J-gene trimming was linked, in a later analysis, to a missense variant in DCLRE1C.

PCR amplification relied on 60 Vbeta primers (plus 13 Jbeta primers). The protocol was immunoSEQ multiplex PCR, while the TCRdb copy is restricted to in-frame clones and leaves out a portion. The sample totals 70,000 to 75,000 clones. The V end was cut by 8 bases, the J end by 4 bases, with 12 bases between. CDR3 length equals 12 residues. CDR1 is MDHEN and CDR2 is SYDVKM in the germline V gene. A remark on this clone: Antigen unknown.

V gene TRBV28 combines with J gene TRBJ2-7; D remains ambiguous. This TCR derives from a female donor in good health and CMV-seropositive. Material: PBMCs. CDR3 nucleotides: TGTGCCAGCGGAGTCGTGGTTTACGAGCAGTACTTC. Encoded protein: CASGVVVYEQYF.